This entry describes one T cell receptor (beta chain). Its specificity is unknown. Via MiXCR, TCRdb re-called the 5' RACE reads, giving one row per CDR3 protein. The repertoire includes 700,000 or so distinct CDR3 sequences, 15% to 20% of them detected once, and about 20% sits in the top ten. This record belongs to a study of CD8 T cells in ankylosing spondylitis. Whole-study results and caveats: Seemingly distinctive of ankylosing spondylitis blood was a TCR beta motif formed by eight highly homologous variants.

The germline CDR1 and CDR2 sequences are SGHVS and FQNEAQ. The CDR3 consists of 16 residues. After removal of 5 bases from V and 0 bases from J, the junction contained 9 bases not matched to a gene. The sequence derives from a male donor with ankylosing spondylitis. The chain has TRBV7-8 and TRBJ1-1; 7 nucleotides line up with TRBD1. The sequenced sample was blood, either unsorted or a sorted T cell fraction (not recorded which). The CDR3 sequence: CASSHRAQGVNTEAFF. CDR3 DNA: TGTGCCAGCAGCCACCGGGCCCAGGGGGTGAACACTGAAGCTTTCTTT.